This T cell receptor beta chain was retrieved from a study of CD8+CD57+ T cells in acquired aplastic anemia. Genomic DNA, the template, was used for profiling of the TCR beta VDJ and CDR3. MiXCR, run by TCRdb on the reads, gives a single entry per CDR3 protein. The sample lists over 150,000 distinct CDR3 sequences, 52% occurring once. The patients chosen for sequencing had shown expansion of CD8+CD57+ cells (detected by flow cytometry). Among the patients, all had severe acquired aplastic anemia. Patients had not yet gotten any therapy when their blood was taken for sampling. As for this clonotype: Its specificity is not known.

Study-wide results and caveats: The study found no significant CD8+ Simpson's diversity difference between patients and controls. The same twenty-nine CD8+ CDR3 sequences occurred in patients and in controls.

CDR1 is SGHTA, CDR2 FQGNSA, per germline. V lost 1 base and J 2 bases, leaving 6 bases between the germline ends. The CDR3 sequence is 13 residues long. The rearrangement uses TRBV7-2 and TRBJ2-7, with D unclear. Sequenced sample: sorted CD4+, CD8+, or CD8+CD57+ T cells (not recorded which) from PBMCs. The source is a human donor with aplastic anemia. The CDR3 sequence is CASSLVAAYEQYF. The CDR3 DNA reads as TGTGCCAGCAGCTTAGTGGCAGCCTACGAGCAGTACTTC.